These T cell receptor beta chains were read from a single sample in a study of cytomegalovirus exposure and HLA in healthy donors. The assay was immunoSEQ multiplex PCR, and TCRdb's table has in-frame clones only and misses some. In the table there are roughly 98,000 clones, roughly three quarters of which are singletons. The sequenced sample consisted of PBMCs. The source of these receptors is a female donor in good health and CMV-seronegative. The CDR3 runs from the conserved cysteine through the conserved F or W. Fields, in order: D gene, CDR3 length, clone size, V gene, J gene, CDR3 DNA, CDR3 protein. A D gene is named only where the DNA matches it firmly. Size is stated for part of the rows, as once, few or many counts, or as a class when the clone is expanded.

D gene: TRBD2
CDR3 length: 15
clone size: NA
V gene: TRBV7-8
J gene: TRBJ2-3
CDR3 DNA: TGTGCCAGCAGCCCCAGACAGGATCGGGGGGGTACGCAGTATTTT
CDR3 protein: CASSPRQDRGGTQYF

D gene: TRBD1
CDR3 length: 15
clone size: once
V gene: TRBV6-5
J gene: TRBJ2-7
CDR3 DNA: TGTGCCAGCAGTGCCCCTTCTGGACAGGGGAAAGGGCAGTACTTC
CDR3 protein: CASSAPSGQGKGQYF

D gene: TRBD1
CDR3 length: 16
clone size: NA
V gene: TRBV9
J gene: TRBJ1-6
CDR3 DNA: TGTGCCAGCAGCGTAGGATGGACAGGGGATAATTCACCCCTCCACTTT
CDR3 protein: CASSVGWTGDNSPLHF

D gene: TRBD2
CDR3 length: 15
clone size: NA
V gene: TRBV16
J gene: TRBJ2-3
CDR3 DNA: TGTGCCAGCAGCCTTCTGGCGGGGGGCACAGATACGCAGTATTTT
CDR3 protein: CASSLLAGGTDTQYF

D gene: NA
CDR3 length: 13
clone size: NA
V gene: TRBV5-4
J gene: TRBJ2-1
CDR3 DNA: TGTGCCAGCAGCTTGGGGGCTTACAATGAGCAGTTCTTC
CDR3 protein: CASSLGAYNEQFF

D gene: TRBD1
CDR3 length: 16
clone size: few
V gene: TRBV11-2
J gene: TRBJ1-1
CDR3 DNA: TGTGCCAGCAGCTTATTCGACAGGGTGGGCCCCTTTGAAGCTTTCTTT
CDR3 protein: CASSLFDRVGPFEAFF

D gene: NA
CDR3 length: 14
clone size: NA
V gene: TRBV27
J gene: TRBJ2-7
CDR3 DNA: TGTGCCAGCAGAGTCGACAGGCCATCCTACGAGCAGTACTTC
CDR3 protein: CASRVDRPSYEQYF

D gene: NA
CDR3 length: 13
clone size: NA
V gene: TRBV5-8
J gene: TRBJ1-4
CDR3 DNA: TGTGCCAGCAGCTTGTGGGGCCCGGAAAAACTGTTTTTT
CDR3 protein: CASSLWGPEKLFF

D gene: NA
CDR3 length: 14
clone size: NA
V gene: TRBV2
J gene: TRBJ1-3
CDR3 DNA: TGTGCCAGCAGTGAAGGTGGCACCAGAAACACCATATATTTT
CDR3 protein: CASSEGGTRNTIYF

D gene: NA
CDR3 length: 14
clone size: NA
V gene: TRBV7-6
J gene: TRBJ1-1
CDR3 DNA: TGTGCCAGCAGCTTAGTTTACAGGAGCCCTGAAGCTTTCTTT
CDR3 protein: CASSLVYRSPEAFF

D gene: NA
CDR3 length: 11
clone size: NA
V gene: TRBV5-1
J gene: TRBJ1-2
CDR3 DNA: TGCGCCAGCAGCTTCGGGAAAGGCTACACCTTC
CDR3 protein: CASSFGKGYTF

D gene: TRBD1
CDR3 length: 15
clone size: NA
V gene: TRBV19
J gene: TRBJ1-2
CDR3 DNA: TGTGCCAGTAGTTCCTGGACAGGGGGCGATTATGGCTACACCTTC
CDR3 protein: CASSSWTGGDYGYTF

D gene: TRBD2
CDR3 length: 17
clone size: NA
V gene: TRBV27
J gene: TRBJ2-3
CDR3 DNA: TGTGCCAGCAGCATCGGACTAGCGGGAGTATGGACAGATACGCAGTATTTT
CDR3 protein: CASSIGLAGVWTDTQYF

D gene: TRBD1
CDR3 length: 14
clone size: NA
V gene: TRBV27
J gene: TRBJ2-6
CDR3 DNA: TGTGCCAGCACGAACAGGGGTTTAGCCAACGTCCTGACTTTC
CDR3 protein: CASTNRGLANVLTF

D gene: TRBD1
CDR3 length: 14
clone size: NA
V gene: TRBV6-5
J gene: TRBJ2-7
CDR3 DNA: TGTGCCAGCAGTACCCGGACAGGAACCTACGAGCAGTACTTC
CDR3 protein: CASSTRTGTYEQYF

D gene: TRBD1
CDR3 length: 18
clone size: once
V gene: TRBV9
J gene: TRBJ1-1
CDR3 DNA: TGTGCCAGCAGCGAGATTCCGTTGGGGCAGGGGGTTTGGGGTGAAGCTTTCTTT
CDR3 protein: CASSEIPLGQGVWGEAFF

D gene: NA
CDR3 length: 17
clone size: NA
V gene: TRBV27
J gene: TRBJ1-2
CDR3 DNA: TGTGCCAGCAGTACCCATTTCGGGGGAGGGGGATCCTATGGCTACACCTTC
CDR3 protein: CASSTHFGGGGSYGYTF

D gene: NA
CDR3 length: 15
clone size: once
V gene: TRBV9
J gene: TRBJ2-2
CDR3 DNA: TGTGCCAGCAGCGATCCCGCCGCGTACACCGGGGAGCTGTTTTTT
CDR3 protein: CASSDPAAYTGELFF

D gene: TRBD2
CDR3 length: 16
clone size: NA
V gene: TRBV2
J gene: TRBJ2-1
CDR3 DNA: TGTGCCAGCAGGCTTTTAGGGGCGGGGGGGAACAATGAGCAGTTCTTC
CDR3 protein: CASRLLGAGGNNEQFF

D gene: NA
CDR3 length: 14
clone size: NA
V gene: TRBV30
J gene: TRBJ2-6
CDR3 DNA: TGTGCCTGGAAGATCACTTCTGGGGCCAACGTCCTGACTTTC
CDR3 protein: CAWKITSGANVLTF

D gene: NA
CDR3 length: 15
clone size: NA
V gene: TRBV18
J gene: TRBJ2-1
CDR3 DNA: TGTGCCAGCTCACGGCGACAGGCTGAGGGCAATGAGCAGTTCTTC
CDR3 protein: CASSRRQAEGNEQFF

D gene: TRBD1
CDR3 length: 14
clone size: NA
V gene: TRBV2
J gene: TRBJ1-1
CDR3 DNA: TGTGCCAGCAGCCCTCCTCGGACAGGCACTGAAGCTTTCTTT
CDR3 protein: CASSPPRTGTEAFF

D gene: TRBD2
CDR3 length: 16
clone size: NA
V gene: TRBV4-1
J gene: TRBJ2-7
CDR3 DNA: TGCGCCAGCAGCCAAGGTCTAGCGGGGCTGAGTGCTAACCAGTACTTC
CDR3 protein: CASSQGLAGLSANQYF